This T cell receptor beta chain emerged from a study of shared clonotypes between healthy human individuals (dated by TCRdb to 2019 to 2021). Context from the whole study: The cohort included three men and a couple of women between 18 and 49 years of age. Blood TCR repertoires of a handful of healthy adults were deeply sequenced to estimate repertoire size and the extent of clonotype sharing between individuals. Different laboratories and diverse techniques were used to prepare libraries and sequence TCR repertoires, to increase sequencing depth and limit assay-specific biases. Per donor, three plates each were used for CD4 naive and CD4 memory, two for CD8 naive, and one for CD8 memory. Each donor's leukapheresis produced roughly between roughly 0.85 and 9 billion PBMCs.

CD8 naive samples were obtained by positive selection for CCR7 among CD45RO-negative cells, yielding a CD45RA+CCR7+ population from which TemRA cells were excluded. The donors were healthy, HIV-negative adults who had no recently reported acute infections or vaccinations. All donors were Caucasian adults living in Nashville, Tennessee, USA. Blood was obtained by leukapheresis, after which PBMCs were separated by Ficoll-Histopaque density gradient centrifugation and cryopreserved in liquid nitrogen vapor phase. Purity and quantity of every magnetically sorted T cell population were checked by analytical flow cytometry. From each sorted fraction, genomic DNA was isolated and quantified by UV absorbance on a Nanodrop 2000c. In the germline V gene, CDR1 corresponds to SGHNT and CDR2 to YENEEA. V lost 1 base and J lost 4 bases, and the count of bases not matched to a germline gene is 9. The CDR3 contains 16 residues, cysteine and phenylalanine counted. Just the 48-base CDR3 DNA is kept, in frame starting at base 1.

Study-level results and caveats: Naive subsets generally had larger estimated clonotype richness than memory subsets. The small number of donors limited the genetic and exposure-history diversity represented. Pairwise subsampling led to the expectation that sequencing depth would affect the degree of clonotype sharing among donors. Only blood was sampled, and tissue TCR repertoires likely differ from those in blood. Clonotypes shared by all four sorted-subset donors showed higher generation probabilities than non-shared clonotypes. Incomplete sequencing was indicated by rarefaction of sorted-subset datasets, despite the large sequencing depth. Sharing across a few donors was observed for about 5% of naive CD4, less than 4% of naive CD8, 2.3% of memory CD4, and about 0.4% of memory CD8 clonotypes.

Using the deep immunoSEQ assay, TCR CDR3 regions were amplified from genomic DNA by multiplex PCR. Extracted genomic DNA from each cell subset was spread evenly across all wells of several immunoSEQ 96-well plates, with each plate serving as a replicate. For sorted subsets, around 200 ng genomic DNA, equal to tens of thousands of T cell genomes, was loaded into each replicate PCR. Purified libraries were measured with a Qubit 3.0 fluorometer, size-checked on a Bioanalyzer 2100, and measured again with the KAPA Library Quantification kit. Every immunoSEQ 96-well plate was sequenced on a separate single-read 150-cycle Illumina NextSeq 550 flow cell. The paper's data handling went like this. Because the immunoSEQ output included only junctional sequences and no quality scores, the filtering could not be the same as the filtering used for full-length reads. To assign V/J genes and CDR3, sequences were annotated against IMGT germline references using PyIR, a Python wrapper for IgBLAST v1.9. Reads with weak V/J assignments (E-value above 1e-6), missing CDR3, stop codons, out-of-frame junctions, or ambiguous translated residues were removed. V3J clonotypes were defined by identical inferred V gene, J gene, and CDR3 amino acid sequence. Percentage overlap between repertoires was calculated by dividing the number of shared unique clonotypes by the size of the smaller repertoire. Repertoire richness was assessed with RTK rarefaction, the Chao1 estimator, and Recon v2.1 estimates of unobserved clonotypes. OLGA was used to compute generation probabilities for all TCRbeta clonotypes that the gDNA method yielded from a few donors. In TCRdb, the immuneACCESS table is reduced to in-frame sequences with V and J assigned. These tables do not hold every clone; where another copy was compared, an unresolved V gene accounts for under half, and the others remain unexplained. That table supplies the V and J calls and clone size; D and trimming were determined from the DNA. The table for this sample lists about 2 million clones; approximately 94% of them were counted only once. Of the sample, under 1.5% falls within the top ten clones.

Concerning this clone itself: The antigen it recognizes is unknown. Base qualities are not provided; no much larger clone lies one nucleotide away.

The origin of this receptor is a man younger than 35 in good health. The specimen was naive CD8+ T cells sorted from blood. Per the publication, the cell subset or site label means: CD45RA+CCR7+. The sequence joins TRBV11-3 to TRBJ1-2, with 7 middle bases fitting TRBD1. The CDR3 protein: CASSLVRDRVVYGYTF. Here is the DNA: TGTGCCAGCAGCTTAGTGCGTGACAGGGTTGTCTATGGCTACACCTTC.